This T cell receptor beta chain was found in a study of shared clonotypes between healthy human individuals (dated by TCRdb to 2018 to 2021). For the study in its entirety: The cohort comprised a couple of women and a few men aged 18 to 49 years. To estimate repertoire size and how much clonotypes are shared between individuals, the study performed deep sequencing of blood TCR repertoires from 4 to 6 healthy adults. To increase sequencing depth and limit assay-specific biases, different laboratories used diverse techniques to prepare libraries and sequence TCR repertoires. Leukapheresis yielded between about 0.85 and 9.5 billion PBMCs per donor.

The donors were healthy, HIV-negative adults with no recently reported acute infections or vaccinations. All donors were Caucasian adults living in Nashville, Tennessee, USA. For unsorted samples, some 90 million PBMCs were counted, and genomic DNA was extracted using the QIAamp DNA Blood Mini kit. Blood was obtained by leukapheresis, after which PBMCs were separated by Ficoll-Histopaque density gradient centrifugation and cryopreserved in liquid nitrogen vapor phase. Overall study outcomes, separate from this receptor: Because the study included a small number of donors, the genetic and exposure-history diversity represented was limited. Sampling was restricted to blood, and TCR repertoires in tissue are likely to differ from TCR repertoires in blood. Based on pairwise subsampling, the degree of clonotype sharing among donors was expected to be affected by sequencing depth.

TCR CDR3 regions were amplified from genomic DNA by multiplex PCR using the deep immunoSEQ assay. Extracted genomic DNA from each cell subset was spread evenly across all wells of several immunoSEQ 96-well plates, with each plate serving as a replicate. For unsorted PBMC, 250 to 300 ng genomic DNA, equal to 30,000 or so T cell genomes, was loaded into each replicate PCR. Genomic DNA from unsorted PBMC was sequenced over ten immunoSEQ deep assay plates. Purified libraries were measured with a Qubit 3.0 fluorometer, size-checked on a Bioanalyzer 2100, and measured again with the KAPA Library Quantification kit. Each immunoSEQ 96-well plate was sequenced on its own single-read 150-cycle Illumina NextSeq 550 flow cell. Per the source publication's procedure: Because the immunoSEQ output included only junctional sequences and no quality scores, the filtering could not be the same as the filtering used for full-length reads. To assign V/J genes and CDR3, sequences were annotated using PyIR, a Python wrapper for IgBLAST v1.9, with IMGT germline references. Reads with weak V/J assignments (E-value above 1e-6), missing CDR3, stop codons, out-of-frame junctions, or ambiguous translated residues were removed. V3J clonotypes were defined as sequences sharing the same inferred V gene, J gene, and CDR3 amino acid sequence. To compute the percentage overlap between repertoires, the number of shared unique clonotypes was divided by the size of the smaller repertoire. Richness of each repertoire was evaluated using RTK rarefaction, the Chao1 estimator, and Recon v2.1 estimates of unobserved clonotypes. The source is immuneACCESS, and TCRdb retained only in-frame sequences with V and J called. Part of the clones is not carried over; for the studies checked, unresolved V genes explain less than half of this, and the remainder is unexplained. The V and J calls and the clone size are those of that table, but D and trimming were determined from the DNA. A total of a few hundred thousand clones appear in this sample, around 78% of them only once. Clones ranked in the top ten supply 9.5% to 15% of the sample.

The cysteine opens and the phenylalanine closes a CDR3 of 13 amino acids. Just CDR3 DNA is preserved here, 39 bases in frame from base 1. According to the germline V gene, CDR1 reads MDHEN and CDR2 reads SYDVKM. V was cut back by 3 bases and J by 7 bases, leaving a gap of 10 bases between them. As regards this clone: This clone's antigen is unknown. The record has no base qualities; no much larger clone is one base away.

The TCR was taken from a woman aged 40 to 50 in good health. Some clones in this sample may be carry-over from other donors' samples. Sequenced: PBMCs. The receptor chain draws on TRBV28 and TRBJ1-5; tentative D gene TRBD1, with 5 bases matching. The DNA sequence follows: TGTGCCAGCAGTTTTGAGGGGATCCAGCCCCAGCATTTT. It is translated as CASSFEGIQPQHF.